The 11 T cell receptor beta chains below come from one sample, sequenced in a study of blood T cell repertoires in COVID-19. Repertoires were generated with immunoSEQ multiplex PCR, while TCRdb's copy carries only in-frame clones and drops some. The profile shows roughly 200,000 clones, roughly 85% of them singletons. Material for sequencing was peripheral blood. These receptors came from a woman aged 55-69 years with acute or convalescent COVID-19.

This clone was counted a few times. At one of its ends the junction is not consistent with the germline gene, which may arise from a read error. The chain links TRBV7-7 to TRBJ2-2; 7 bases are a match to TRBD2. The CDR3 has 16 residues. Germline loops: CDR1 SSHAT, CDR2 FNYEAQ (reference sequence). The CDR3 coding sequence is TGTGCTAGCAGCTCCCTTAGCGGGTTTAACACCGGGGAGCTGTTTTTT. Protein: CASSSLSGFNTGELFF.

J is TRBJ2-7 and V is TRBV4-2, with 7 bases identical to TRBD2. The CDR3 contains 13 residues. The junction had 5 bases not matched to a gene; V was cut back by 3 bases and J by 6 bases. Per germline, CDR1 LGHNA and CDR2 YNFKEQ. CDR3 nucleotides: TGTGCCAGCAGCCAGGAAACGGGGGGCGAGCAGTACTTC. This codes for CASSQETGGEQYF.

The chain has TRBV6-1 and TRBJ1-1; D not resolved. CDR3 length: 16 residues. V lost 3 bases to trimming and J lost 0 bases, with 14 bases between them. CDR1 and CDR2 (germline): MNHNS, SASEGT. The CDR3 DNA follows: TGTGCCAGCAGTGATATTGTTTCCAGGATGAACACTGAAGCTTTCTTT. This codes for CASSDIVSRMNTEAFF.

The chain joins TRBV9 to TRBJ1-4; D call uncertain. The ends were cut back, 1 base at V and 4 bases at J, with 8 bases in the middle. Looked up from germline, CDR1 is SGDLS and CDR2 is YYNGEE. The CDR3 covers 14 residues. This CDR3 is CASSVTVNNEKLFF. DNA for the CDR3: TGTGCCAGCAGCGTAACAGTAAATAATGAAAAACTGTTTTTT.

The CDR3, as DNA: TGTGCCAGCAGCTTAGATGGTCCACTAGCGGAGCAGTTCTTC. Its translation is CASSLDGPLAEQFF. The chain carries TRBV11-2 and TRBJ2-1; 7 bases fit TRBD2. The CDR3 totals 14 residues. Looked up from germline, CDR1 is SGHAT and CDR2 is FQNNGV. V trimming: 0 bases; J trimming: 10 bases; junction bases outside the gene matches: 6.

This clone was seen once. The chain combines TRBV11-2 with TRBJ1-1; TRBD1 agrees at 8 bases. With V trimmed by 5 bases and J by 0 bases, 5 bases remained unmatched. The V gene's germline CDR1 is SGHAT and CDR2 FQNNGV. The CDR3 is 15 amino acids. CDR3 coding DNA: TGTGCCAGCAGCCGTGGACAGGGAATGAACACTGAAGCTTTCTTT. Translated, it gives CASSRGQGMNTEAFF.

This sequence joins TRBV5-1 and TRBJ2-2; TRBD2 matches 9 bases. Looked up from germline, CDR1 is SGHRS and CDR2 is YFSETQ. There are 16 residues in the CDR3. Germline trimming cut 1 base from V and 6 bases from J; bases unmatched to any gene: 7. CDR3 coding DNA: TGCGCCAGCAGCTTGAGGGCGGGAGGGCTGGCCGGGGAGCTGTTTTTT. It yields the protein CASSLRAGGLAGELFF.

This rearrangement joins TRBV28 to TRBJ2-7; D gene uncertain. The CDR3 contains 14 residues. V was clipped by 2 bases and J by 2 bases, with 10 bases between them. CDR1 MDHEN and CDR2 SYDVKM come from the germline V gene. CDR3 DNA sequence: TGTGCCAGCAGTTTAAAGAGTCCCCCCTACGAGCAGTACTTC. Its protein is CASSLKSPPYEQYF.

This clone was counted between two and nine times. The chain links TRBV28 to TRBJ2-7, with TRBD1 identical over 7 bases. Losses at the gene ends were 2 bases for V and 6 bases for J; bases not matched to a gene: 7. Germline V CDR1 and CDR2: MDHEN, SYDVKM. The CDR3 consists of 14 residues. The CDR3: CASSLVRGRSEQYF. The CDR3, as DNA: TGTGCCAGCAGTTTAGTTAGGGGGCGCTCCGAGCAGTACTTC. The full variable domain, in which reference TRBV28 and TRBJ2-7 provide the parts outside the CDR3, is DVKVTQSSRYLVKRTGEKVFLECVQDMDHENMFWYRQDPGLGLRLIYFSYDVKMKEKGDIPEGYSVSREKKERFSLILESASTNQTSMYLCASSLVRGRSEQYFGPGTRLTVT.

This sequence joins TRBV9 and TRBJ2-5; D might be TRBD1 (6 bases). Trimming removed 4 bases from V and 3 bases from J, with 13 bases in between. Germline CDR1 and CDR2: SGDLS and YYNGEE. This CDR3 has 14 residues. The CDR3 here is CASSPGQLKETQYF. CDR3 in DNA: TGTGCCAGCAGCCCTGGACAGCTAAAAGAGACCCAGTACTTC.

This clone appeared a single time. V is TRBV3-1 (or the pseudogene TRBV3-2) and J is TRBJ1-3; the D is unclear. This CDR3 spans 14 amino acids. Germline assignment: CDR1 LGHDT and CDR2 YNNKEL (reference sequence). Trimming stripped 1 base from V and 2 bases from J, with 6 bases between. CDR3 in DNA: TGTGCCAGCAGCCAAGCAACACCTGGAAACACCATATATTTT. Its protein product is CASSQATPGNTIYF.